This TCR beta chain was recovered during a study of Ad26.COV2.S vaccination and SARS-CoV-2 variants. The CDR3 is made up of 14 amino acids. Trimming removed 5 bases from V and 0 bases from J, with 9 bases in between. Germline CDR1 is SEHNR and CDR2 is FQNEAQ (reference sequence). Specified treatment: around 19 received Ad26.COV2.S at low or high dose, single or two shots; 5 received placebo; per-sample allocation not given. Sampling took place 63 days after the first vaccine or placebo injection. The table came from immunoSEQ multiplex PCR; TCRdb's copy has only in-frame clones and leaves some out. The sample has about 350,000 clones, about 89% seen once.

The rearrangement joins TRBV7-9 to TRBJ2-3; maybe TRBD2 (5 bases). The sequences come from peripheral blood, collected in a trial of Ad26.COV2.S vaccine versus placebo. This clonotype was sampled from a person between 18 and 65 years old who received the Ad26.COV2.S COVID-19 vaccine or a placebo. The CDR3 reads CASSPSGSTDTQYF. The CDR3 DNA reads TGTGCCAGCAGCCCGAGCGGTAGCACAGATACGCAGTATTTT.